Sequencing of this T cell receptor beta chain was carried out in a study of blood T cell repertoires in COVID-19. Germline V gene data show CDR1 as WSHSY and CDR2 as SAAADI. V lost 4 bases, J lost 7 bases, and 16 bases lay in between. The CDR3 loop spans 14 amino acids. The method was immunoSEQ multiplex PCR; TCRdb's version includes in-frame clones alone and lacks a portion of them. This sample has 85,000 to 130,000 clones, with roughly 80% found just once. The sample taken for sequencing was peripheral blood. This sequence was found in a man in his sixties with acute or convalescent COVID-19. This sequence joins TRBV10-2 and TRBJ1-1, with a weak D call TRBD1 (6 bases). The CDR3 sequence: CASSGGGRGGEAFF. CDR3 DNA: TGCGCCAGCAGTGGGGGGGGCAGGGGAGGTGAAGCTTTCTTT.